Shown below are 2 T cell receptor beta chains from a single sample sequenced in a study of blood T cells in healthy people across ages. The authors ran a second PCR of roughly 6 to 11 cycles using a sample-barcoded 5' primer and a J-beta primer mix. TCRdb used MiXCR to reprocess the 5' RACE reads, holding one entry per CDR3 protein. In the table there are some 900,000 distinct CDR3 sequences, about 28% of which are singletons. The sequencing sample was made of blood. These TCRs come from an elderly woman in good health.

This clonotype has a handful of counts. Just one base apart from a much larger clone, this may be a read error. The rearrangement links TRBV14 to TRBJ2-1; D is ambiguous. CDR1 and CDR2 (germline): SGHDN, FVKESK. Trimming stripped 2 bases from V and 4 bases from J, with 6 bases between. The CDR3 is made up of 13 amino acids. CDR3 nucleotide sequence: TGTGCCAGCAGCCAACAGATGTACAATGAGCAGTTCTTC. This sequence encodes CASSQQMYNEQFF.

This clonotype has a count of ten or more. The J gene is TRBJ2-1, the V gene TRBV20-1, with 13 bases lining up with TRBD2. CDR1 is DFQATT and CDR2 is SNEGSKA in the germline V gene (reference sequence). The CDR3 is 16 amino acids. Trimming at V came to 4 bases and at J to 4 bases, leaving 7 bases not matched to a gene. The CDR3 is CSAITGLAGFYNEQFF. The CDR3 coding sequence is TGCAGTGCTATTACGGGACTAGCGGGGTTTTACAATGAGCAGTTCTTC.